This T cell receptor beta chain is drawn from a study of radiotherapy plus CTLA-4 blockade in lung cancer. Study context: Objective responses were recorded in around 18% of patients, with disease control recorded in 25% to 35%. Study results and caveats: With interferon-beta, early dynamics of blood T cell clones were reported to best predict response. Peripheral blood showed expansion of tumor-derived TCR clones after radiotherapy and ipilimumab.

With respect to this clone: Its antigen is currently unknown.

Patients in the study, people with chemo-refractory metastatic non-small-cell lung cancer, received focal radiation plus ipilimumab CTLA-4 blockade. Profiling relied on immunoSEQ multiplex PCR, and the TCRdb table lists in-frame clones only, not all of them. The sample shows tens of thousands of clones, around 80% of them seen only once. The sequenced sample was peripheral blood, obtained from a patient treated with radiotherapy plus ipilimumab. This TCR came from a human donor with non-small cell lung cancer who had a complete response to radiotherapy plus ipilimumab.

The CDR3 loop reads CASSEQKFYGYTF. The CDR3 nucleotides are TGTGCCAGCAGCGAACAGAAGTTCTATGGCTACACCTTC. V gene TRBV2 combines with J gene TRBJ1-2, with D unresolved. Germline V gene lookup returns CDR1 SNHLY and CDR2 FYNNEI. This CDR3 has 13 residues. The V gene lost 6 bases and the J gene lost 4 bases, with 12 bases spanning the gap.